This T cell receptor (beta chain) was captured by sequencing in a study of cytomegalovirus exposure and HLA in healthy donors listed by TCRdb under 2017. Broadly, across the study: In an earlier analysis of 587 of the donors, under 300 Gb of sequence data and 100 million or so unique TCR beta sequences from 180 million or so T cells were reported. In a later analysis, previously published TCR beta repertoires from 550 to 750 donors were re-analyzed and high-resolution HLA genotyping was added so that TCR occurrence patterns could be studied. The genetic ancestry cluster associated with self-reported Caucasian donors included 81% of the roughly 400 genotyped donors. Genome-wide SNP genotypes for about 55% of the 666 donors were used in a later genetic analysis, which treated that subset as a discovery cohort. About 5 DR-DQ haplotypes were handled as single units for association and clustering, since linkage in the cohort was strong. Both class I and class II loci were covered by HLA typing, at four-digit resolution. Around 320 gigabases of sequencing data and approximately 85 million unique TCR sequences were included in an early release covering over 600 HLA-typed donors. An earlier analysis of 587 of the donors used high-throughput TCR beta sequencing to judge whether each TCR beta V gene segment behaved as functional or pseudogenic. Among some 400 genotyped donors of the cohort, an average of approximately 220,000 unique TCR beta nucleotide sequences was sequenced per donor, of which 15% to 20% were non-productive. Using immunosequencing, the study profiled T cell repertoires from around 670 subjects and related those repertoires to cytomegalovirus serostatus. High-throughput TCR immunosequencing, statistical association of individual TCRs with disease status, and machine learning were combined to predict cytomegalovirus infection status. The number of donors typed differed by locus, with about 629-630 for A, B, C, DRB1 and DQB1, roughly 520 for DQA1, over 600 for DPA1, and roughly 450 for DPB1. Along with the approximately 700-subject first cohort, a separate validation cohort of over 90 different subjects was used. The aim of the study was to test whether cataloging public T cell receptors could identify signatures of past pathogen exposure. Every repertoire in the discovery cohort had been generated on one and the same sequencing platform. Alongside the repertoire data, information on donor age, sex, ethnicity and CMV serostatus was compiled. Rather than drawing on any new phenotypic data, the later analysis identified candidate immune exposures from TCR beta sequences and the way those sequences occurred across donors. Broader findings and caveats from the paper: According to a later analysis, most CMV-associated TCR beta chains appeared to be HLA-restricted, and the HLA associations seemed to be driven largely by CMV exposure. V-gene and J-gene trimming of TCR beta chains was associated with a missense DCLRE1C variant in a later genetic analysis, and the association was replicated in an independent cohort. Broadly in line with IMGT annotations, most TCR beta V segments showed up in productive rearrangements about 87% or about 30% of the time in an earlier analysis of approximately 600 of the donors. In a later analysis, 16,951 TCR beta sequences were associated with specific HLA alleles at a false discovery rate of 0.05. According to the authors, the approach could potentially be generalized to other disease states and immunological phenotypes. Over 15 rarely observed V segments, including chromosome 9 orphons, were excluded from the earlier analysis of just under 600 of the donors because counts were too low. A total of about 180 TCR beta chains were listed by the study as associated with cytomegalovirus. Assigning TCR associations to individual alleles was difficult when HLA alleles, especially DR and DQ, strongly co-occurred. Compared with the roughly 670-donor mean, donors in an Asian-associated ancestry cluster had fewer N-insertions in productive TCRs, according to a later genetic analysis. Compared with equally common non-associated chains, HLA-associated TCR beta chains in a later analysis were more clonally expanded and had lower generation probabilities. Most TCR sequences were observed very rarely across donors, whereas some public TCRs were present in many individuals. A group of highly shared sequence variants was considered likely to be a technical artifact of the sequencing pipeline. According to a later analysis, parvovirus B19, influenza, CMV and Epstein-Barr virus appeared linked to several top co-occurrence clusters. According to a later analysis, TCR association rates differed among HLA loci, with DRB1 alleles showing the most associated TCRs and HLA-C alleles showing the fewest. Some IMGT-functional V segments, including TRBV6-2 and TRBV6-3, could not be told apart with the 87-base-pair reads, so those segments were excluded. The cohort was sequenced for TCR beta chains only, and without alpha or paired-chain data the features that could be detected were limited. Sequencing depth was assumed to be roughly uniform across donors in the presence/absence analyses, though that assumption may not hold. HLA typing was unavailable for some donors at each locus, so association tests used only the typed subset. A further reported finding was that TCR beta sequences accurately predicted the HLA-A and HLA-B alleles for most subjects in the first cohort. In both the original and validation cohorts, the classifier was reported to diagnose cytomegalovirus status with high specificity and sensitivity. Correlated functional status among segregating V segments might reflect linkage disequilibrium, but an unknown experimental factor could not be ruled out. In vitro tests confirmed that a few of the cytomegalovirus-associated TCR beta chains recognize cytomegalovirus antigens. For the cohort, immune exposure information was limited to CMV serostatus.

This clone was counted a single time. The target of this receptor is not known. No qualities accompany the bases; no much larger clone lies one base away. In total, roughly 710 healthy bone marrow donors made up the cohort. All cohort members were sampled while nominally healthy, although unrecorded immune exposures were likely present. CMV serostatus was positive for about 290 and negative for about 55% of the roughly 670 cohort members, and was not recorded for this donor. A peripheral blood sample was provided by each donor, and peripheral blood mononuclear cells were used for TCR beta sequencing. Genomic DNA was extracted from the blood cell samples with the Qiagen DNeasy Blood Extraction Kit. The library was obtained by the immunoSEQ multiplex PCR assay. The multiplex PCR relied on a mix of 60 forward primers for TCR Vbeta segments and 13 reverse primers for TCR Jbeta segments. The CDR3 region of rearranged TCR beta genes was amplified from genomic DNA by a multiplex PCR assay. The amplified TCR beta libraries were sequenced on the Illumina HiSeq System as 87-base-pair reads. Regarding the original processing steps: In a later analysis, 77 million or so unique TCR beta chains were counted across the 666 repertoires, and roughly 10 million of these chains were shared by at least two donors. Raw reads were error-corrected and collapsed into unique sequences with a nearest-neighbor algorithm that merged closely related sequences to remove PCR and sequencing errors. Alignment of CDR3 sequences to IMGT reference sequences was used to assign V, D and J gene segments. For a sequence to be retained, at least a six-nucleotide match to both a V gene segment and a J gene segment was required. Rearrangements were called productive when the CDR3 lacked stop codons and stayed in frame with V and J; all others were non-productive. Following IMGT convention, CDR3 was defined as the stretch from the second conserved V-encoded cysteine to the conserved J-encoded phenylalanine. The earlier analysis of about 570 of the donors excluded any sequence lacking an unambiguous match to a single V gene segment. In an earlier analysis of almost 600 of the donors, a V segment was called functional when productive rearrangements were above 56.7%, and segregating when the standard deviation between donors exceeded 5%. To diagnose cytomegalovirus status from the catalog of TCR beta chain sequences, a statistical classification framework was built. In a later analysis, TCR nucleotide sequences were compared against IMGT/GENE-DB human TR gene sequences so that V and J genes could be assigned. Using the TCRdist pipeline, a later analysis assigned CDR3 sequences along with most-parsimonious VDJ recombination scenarios. A later analysis defined each TCR beta chain by its CDR3 amino acid sequence plus V-gene family, and excluded reads lacking a unique V-gene family. To address suspected cross-contamination and a sequencing artifact, a later analysis removed some 620 highly shared, low-generation-probability nucleotide sequences. In a later analysis, a clonal expansion index for each public chain was calculated from normalized within-repertoire ranks of inferred template counts. In a later analysis, generation probabilities were computed using a VDJ recombination model fitted to out-of-frame rearrangements, and the results were checked against IGoR. A later analysis scored TCR-TCR, TCR-HLA and TCR-CMV co-occurrence with hypergeometric tests, applying a repertoire-size bias correction to TCR pairs. False discovery rates were estimated in a later analysis by permuting HLA or CMV assignments 20 times. In a later analysis, co-occurring TCRs were grouped with DBSCAN, and TCRdist sequence similarity was added when clustering was performed within HLA-allele-positive subsets. Co-occurrence clustering excluded repertoires with fewer than 30,000 or more than 120,000 public chains, plus five with anomalous nucleotide sharing. TCRdb limited this immuneACCESS table to in-frame rearrangements with V and J called. A share of clones is missing; checked studies link under half to unresolved V genes, and the rest is unexplained. V, J and clone size are taken as reported in that table, and D and trimming were inferred from the DNA itself. The sample table lists some 130,000 clones, roughly 75% of them with a count of one. In total, the top ten clones hold about 4.9% of the sample.

Reading from cysteine to phenylalanine, the CDR3 counts 12 amino acids. Just CDR3 DNA is preserved here, 36 bases in frame from base 1. The V end gives up 6 bases and the J end 4 bases, leaving 0 bases in the junction not matched to a gene. Via the germline V gene (reference sequence), CDR1 is LNHDA and CDR2 SQIVND. Input material: PBMCs. The chain joins TRBV19 to TRBJ2-1, and 7 junction bases match TRBD2. This sequence originates from a man aged 30-40 years in good health. The nucleotide sequence reads as follows: TGTGCCAGTAGGGGGGGGTACAATGAGCAGTTCTTC. This gives the protein CASRGGYNEQFF. With the portions outside the CDR3 filled from the reference TRBV19 and TRBJ2-1 genes, the complete variable region becomes DGGITQSPKYLFRKEGQNVTLSCEQNLNHDAMYWYRQDPGQGLRLIYYSQIVNDFQKGDIAEGYSVSREKKESFPLTVTSAQKNPTAFYLCASRGGYNEQFFGPGTRLTVL.